This T cell receptor (beta chain) was captured in a study of cytotoxic CD8 clonotypes in ibrutinib-treated CLL (dated by TCRdb to 2020 to 2023). With respect to the entire study: The cohort was composed of more than ten relapsed/refractory and about 15 treatment-naive patients; IGHV unmutated status was identified in around 17 patients. An average of about 250,000 productive templates and tens of thousands of productive rearrangements was obtained per sample. Responses were partial in around 25 patients and complete in 2; after median 68 months follow-up, roughly 15 stayed in remission and some twelve progressed. Patients were still on ibrutinib when every remission and progressive disease sample was collected. Response samples were taken after a median of roughly 12 months on treatment, ranging from roughly 6 to 36 months. Cryopreserved peripheral blood mononuclear cells were collected at three points: before therapy, at response, and at either sustained remission or disease progression. Of the approximately 86 participants in the trial, about two dozen had longitudinal samples available.

Notes on this clone: No cognate antigen has been identified for it. Per-base qualities were not stored, and no clone one base away is much larger.

A MiSeq instrument was used for deep resolution sequencing, which targeted depths ranging from 1 in 1 million up to 1 in 200,000 T cells, with coverage averaging 10x for each clonotype. The immunoSEQ hsTCRB Kit was used to generate the TCR beta libraries. The original pipeline was this. The data were analyzed with ImmunoSEQ Analyzer and ImmunoSEQ Data Assistant, and V, D and J gene assignments followed IMGT definitions. Clonality, which ranges from 0 to 1, was calculated by subtracting the normalized Shannon entropy of productive rearrangement frequencies from one. Public clonotype analysis was restricted to overrepresented clonotypes comprising at least 0.05% of each patient's repertoire. Approximately 14 age-matched healthy donor repertoires from immuneACCESS were used as controls for clonality. TCRdb carries this immuneACCESS record with in-frame sequences only. Its versions omit some clonotypes, under half of them owing to an unresolved V gene in the studies checked, with the rest unexplained. The D gene and trimming were derived from the DNA, and the V and J assignments and clone size from that table. This sample has more than 45,000 clones in its table, and less than 85% of those were observed once. Around 20% of the sample is in the top ten clones.

What the work shows at the level of the full study, not this receptor alone: Lymph node repertoires were not examined, and the timing of sampling was not matched between patients in sustained remission and those whose disease progressed. At baseline, clonality was higher than in age-matched healthy donors and showed a strong correlation with circulating CD8+ T-cell counts. Public clonotypes were rare and either shrank or stayed stable during treatment, and the rise in clonality at ibrutinib response reflected expansion of private clonotypes. Clonality increased at ibrutinib response, stayed stable in sustained remission, and fell back toward baseline at progression.

CDR1 and CDR2 are read off the germline V gene (reference sequence) as MNHEY and SMNVEV. Clipping removes 4 bases from V and 7 bases from J, with 9 as the unmatched junction base count. The CDR3 goes from the cysteine to the phenylalanine over 17 residues. Only the CDR3 portion is preserved as DNA: 51 bases, with reading frame beginning at the first base. The time point label of this sample denotes: roughly 23 months on ibrutinib. About 2 micrograms of genomic DNA were extracted from cryopreserved PBMCs for TCR beta library preparation. Longitudinal blood samples from CLL patients on ibrutinib monotherapy underwent high-throughput TCR beta sequencing. The patients were enrolled in a single-center, open-label phase 2 trial of ibrutinib monotherapy.

Sequencing used PBMCs, obtained after 24 months of ibrutinib treatment. In this chain, TRBV27 is recombined with TRBJ2-2; the central 13 bases match TRBD2. The TCR sequence derives from a human donor with chronic lymphocytic leukemia. CDR3 sequence: CASSSSGTSGTSGELFF. In nucleotides, the sequence is TGTGCCAGCAGTTCTTCCGGGACTAGCGGGACGAGCGGGGAGCTGTTTTTT.